These 9 T cell receptor beta chains originate from one sample sequenced in a study of prognosis after radiotherapy for stage I lung cancer. The TCR beta CDR3 region was amplified from genomic DNA, with two rounds of multiplex PCR being used for the amplification. Individual primers that were specific to each TRBV and TRBJ gene served in first-round PCR. TCRdb recomputed calls from the multiplex PCR reads with MiXCR, one row per CDR3 protein. The table lists some 39,000 distinct CDR3 sequences, approximately 25% of them singletons. The sequenced sample was PBMCs, obtained before or after stereotactic body radiation therapy (not recorded which). These receptors came from a donor over 45 with non-small cell lung cancer.

The chain carries TRBV5-1 and TRBJ2-2; a possible D gene is TRBD1 (5 bases). This CDR3 contains 13 residues. V was trimmed by 1 base and J by 5 bases, leaving 6 bases between them. Germline-derived CDR1 and CDR2 are SGHRS and YFSETQ. In DNA, the CDR3 is TGCGCCAGCAGCTTGCAGGGTACCGGGGAGCTGTTTTTT. It encodes CASSLQGTGELFF.

The chain recombines TRBV3-1 with TRBJ2-5; D call uncertain. Trimming shortened V by 8 bases and J by 5 bases, and 18 bases separated the two germline ends. The germline CDR1 and CDR2 sequences are LGHDT and YNNKEL (reference sequence). CDR3 length: 14 residues. CDR3 bases: TGTGCCAGCCCGATACCTACCTCTGGGGAGACCCAGTACTTC. Translated: CASPIPTSGETQYF.

This clonotype was seen at least ten times. The chain has TRBV2 and TRBJ1-1; D may be TRBD1 (6 bases). Trimming took 5 bases from V and 2 from J, leaving 9 bases between them. Germline V gene data show CDR1 as SNHLY and CDR2 as FYNNEI. This CDR3 contains 13 residues. The CDR3 here is CASSRGGNTEAFF. The CDR3 DNA sequence: TGTGCCAGCAGTAGGGGGGGAAACACTGAAGCTTTCTTT.

This clonotype came up many times. As DNA, the CDR3 is TGTGCCAGTGACCTGGGACTAGCGGGGGGTAGCACAGATACGCAGTATTTT. It encodes CASDLGLAGGSTDTQYF. The V call is TRBV19, the J call TRBJ2-3; 15 nucleotides match TRBD2. In germline, CDR1 is LNHDA, CDR2 SQIVND (reference sequence). The V segment lost 8 bases and the J segment 0 bases; nucleotides outside the gene matches: 6. The CDR3 runs to 17 residues. Based on the CDR3 plus reference TRBV19 and TRBJ2-3, the full variable domain is DGGITQSPKYLFRKEGQNVTLSCEQNLNHDAMYWYRQDPGQGLRLIYYSQIVNDFQKGDIAEGYSVSREKKESFPLTVTSAQKNPTAFYLCASDLGLAGGSTDTQYFGPGTRLTVL.

This clonotype was found many times. The rearrangement uses TRBV6-1 and TRBJ1-4; possibly TRBD1 for D (6 bases). Trimming took off 5 bases at V and 3 bases at J, with 10 bases between the two ends. This CDR3 has 14 amino acids. The germline V gene encodes CDR1 MNHNS and CDR2 SASEGT. In DNA, the CDR3 is TGTGCCAGCAGTCGCACAGGGTCTAATGAAAAACTGTTTTTT. Translating gives CASSRTGSNEKLFF.

This clonotype was counted at least ten times. The missing conserved phenylalanine or tryptophan at the end of this CDR3 makes a read error likely. It is unclear where the CDR3 begins or ends on the DNA, so no DNA is shown, and the CDR3 is as TCRdb lists it. The chain recombines TRBV28 with TRBJ1-1; the D segment call TRBD1 is taken from the table without a DNA check. The CDR3 contains 13 residues when both ends are counted. Germline V CDR1 and CDR2: MDHEN, SYDVKM. CDR3: CASHTPGSPSEIL.

The table lists this clonotype with many counts. DNA for the CDR3: TGCGCCAGCAGCTTCAGCGGGGGACAAGAGACCCAGTACTTC. Amino acid sequence: CASSFSGGQETQYF. The rearrangement joins TRBV5-1 to TRBJ2-5; the match to TRBD2 covers 8 bases. Looked up from germline, CDR1 is SGHRS and CDR2 is YFSETQ. V shed 2 bases and J 2 bases; nucleotides not matched to a gene: 2. CDR3 length equals 14 residues.

This clonotype was counted at least ten times. The chain links TRBV12-3 or TRBV12-4 to TRBJ2-3; TRBD2 matches at 9 bases. This CDR3 is 15 amino acids long. The V gene end was trimmed by 6 bases and the J gene end by 2 bases; junction bases not matched to a gene: 6. CDR3 bases: TGTGCCAGCAGGCCAATAGCGGGGGACACAGATACGCAGTATTTT. Translation: CASRPIAGDTDTQYF.

This clonotype was recorded at least ten times. The chain has TRBV5-4 and TRBJ2-3, with unresolved D. Deletions cut 4 bases from V and 4 bases from J, with 10 bases between. The germline V gene has CDR1 SGHNT and CDR2 YYREEE (reference sequence). The CDR3 spans 13 residues. CDR3 sequence reads: CASSPERADTQYF. In nucleotides, the CDR3 is TGTGCCAGCAGCCCCGAACGGGCAGATACGCAGTATTTT.